These 11 T cell receptor beta chains share one sample of origin, sequenced in a study of blood T cells in healthy people across ages (dated by TCRdb to the mid-2010s). Library creation used 5' RACE. The sequencer was an Illumina HiSeq 2500. The second PCR ran for about 6 to 11 cycles and used a J-beta primer mix along with a sample-barcoded 5' primer. TCRdb trimmed public reads at Q25 via fastp, called clones via MiXCR and kept in-frame beta chains. Identical CDR3 protein sequences are pooled into one entry, listed with their most common genes and DNA. The sample contains 2 million or so distinct CDR3 sequences, 49% of them found a single time. The biggest ten clones account for more than 2% of the sample. The sequencing sample was made of blood. The receptors come from a woman aged 40 to 50 in good health.

The rearrangement links TRBV20-1 to TRBJ2-2; D gene uncertain. Germline assignment: CDR1 DFQATT and CDR2 SNEGSKA (reference sequence). The CDR3 covers 12 residues. V lost 6 bases and J 8 bases, leaving 13 bases between the germline ends. The CDR3 spells CSARTNPGELFF. The CDR3 nucleotides read TGCAGTGCCAGGACCAACCCGGGGGAGCTGTTTTTT.

The chain recombines TRBV6-2 or TRBV6-3 with TRBJ1-2; no reliable D call. The V and J ends lost 5 bases and 5 bases respectively, with 15 bases between them. There are 14 residues in the CDR3. Germline V gene data show CDR1 as MNHEY and CDR2 as SVGEGT. The CDR3 DNA reads TGTGCCAGCAGTCACCAGGCAGGACGGTATGGCTACACCTTC. It is translated as CASSHQAGRYGYTF.

The chain uses TRBV7-2 and TRBJ2-3; D might be TRBD2 (6 bases). The germline V gene has CDR1 SGHTA and CDR2 FQGNSA. V lost 2 bases to trimming and J lost 4 bases, with 19 bases between them. The CDR3 length is 17 residues. The CDR3 spells CASSLFPLAGLADTQYF. CDR3 coding DNA: TGTGCCAGCAGCTTATTCCCACTAGCAGGCTTGGCAGATACGCAGTATTTT.

This sequence joins TRBV6-5 and TRBJ1-2; tentative D call: TRBD1 (5 bases). From germline, CDR1 is MNHEY and CDR2 SVGAGI. Between the trimmed V and J ends, which lost 1 base and 5 bases, there was a span of 17 bases. The CDR3 is 16 residues long. CDR3 DNA sequence: TGTGCCAGCAGTTACTTTCCCTTTGACAGCGATTATGGCTACACCTTC. Translation gives CASSYFPFDSDYGYTF.

The chain combines TRBV7-8 with TRBJ1-6; no clear D. The CDR3 runs 14 residues. Germline V lookup: CDR1 SGHVS, CDR2 FQNEAQ. V lost 4 bases and J lost 9, with 13 bases in between. CDR3 region: CASSYTIGGSPLHF. CDR3 bases: TGTGCCAGCAGCTACACAATCGGAGGTTCACCCCTCCACTTT.

This sequence joins TRBV20-1 and TRBJ1-2; D uncertain. The CDR3 runs to 13 residues. V lost 7 bases to trimming and J lost 6 bases, with 18 bases between them. Germline values: CDR1 DFQATT, CDR2 SNEGSKA (reference sequence). CDR3 nucleotide sequence: TGCAGTGTCCACTCGGGGTCTTATGATGGCTACACCTTC. Amino acids: CSVHSGSYDGYTF.

The J gene is TRBJ1-2, the V gene TRBV24-1, with no clear D. V lost 3 bases to trimming and J lost 4 bases, with 8 bases between them. CDR1 and CDR2 (germline): KGHDR, SFDVKD. CDR3 length: 13 residues. CDR3 nucleotide sequence: TGTGCCACCAGTGATACGGGATTCTATGGCTACACCTTC. Translating gives CATSDTGFYGYTF.

This clonotype occurred many times. At one end the junction does not follow the germline gene, possibly because of a read error. The chain carries TRBV5-1 and TRBJ1-5, with D unresolved. Germline CDR1 is SGHRS and CDR2 is YFSETQ. The CDR3 has 15 amino acids. This CDR3 reads CASSPDGYSNQPQHF. The DNA for the CDR3 is TGTGCCAGCAGCCCGGACGGCTATAGCAATCAGCCCCAGCATTTT.

This clonotype was observed once. The chain recombines TRBV24-1 with TRBJ2-3; weak D call: TRBD2 (5 bases). Germline V CDR1 and CDR2: KGHDR, SFDVKD. This CDR3 has 15 residues. V dropped 6 bases and J dropped 4 bases, with 16 bases sitting between them. The CDR3 region is CATSPPEGGADTQYF. The CDR3, as DNA: TGTGCCACCAGTCCTCCCGAGGGTGGAGCAGATACGCAGTATTTT.

This chain joins TRBV12-3 or TRBV12-4 and TRBJ1-1; D unresolved. This CDR3 spans 14 amino acids. V lost 6 bases and J lost 3, with 14 bases in between. CDR3 bases: TGTGCCAGCAGCCCCTCCGGAGGTTACACTGAAGCTTTCTTT. Its protein product is CASSPSGGYTEAFF.

The CDR3 DNA sequence: TGTGCCAGCGGTAACAGTGTTCGCAATGAGCAGTTCTTC. Amino acid sequence: CASGNSVRNEQFF. This rearrangement joins TRBV6-5 to TRBJ2-1; D remains ambiguous. Trimming removed 8 bases from V and 6 bases from J, with 14 bases in between. Germline values: CDR1 MNHEY, CDR2 SVGAGI. There are 13 residues in the CDR3.